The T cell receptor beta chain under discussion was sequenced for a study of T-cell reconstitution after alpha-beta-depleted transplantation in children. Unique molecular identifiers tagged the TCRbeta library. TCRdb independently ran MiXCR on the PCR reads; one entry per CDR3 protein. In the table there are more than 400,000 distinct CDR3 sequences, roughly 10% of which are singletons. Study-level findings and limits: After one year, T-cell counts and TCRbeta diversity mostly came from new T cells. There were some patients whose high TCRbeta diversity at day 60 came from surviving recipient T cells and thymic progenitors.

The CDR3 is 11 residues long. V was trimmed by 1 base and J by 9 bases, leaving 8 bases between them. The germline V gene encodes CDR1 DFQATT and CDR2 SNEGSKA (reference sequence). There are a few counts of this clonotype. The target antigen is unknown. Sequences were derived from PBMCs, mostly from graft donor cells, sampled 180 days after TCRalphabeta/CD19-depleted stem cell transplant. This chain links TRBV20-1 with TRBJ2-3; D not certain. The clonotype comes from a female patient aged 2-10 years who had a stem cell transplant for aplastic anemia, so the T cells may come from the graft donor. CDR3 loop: CSARGRSTQYF. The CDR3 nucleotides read TGCAGTGCTAGAGGTCGCTCGACGCAGTATTTT.